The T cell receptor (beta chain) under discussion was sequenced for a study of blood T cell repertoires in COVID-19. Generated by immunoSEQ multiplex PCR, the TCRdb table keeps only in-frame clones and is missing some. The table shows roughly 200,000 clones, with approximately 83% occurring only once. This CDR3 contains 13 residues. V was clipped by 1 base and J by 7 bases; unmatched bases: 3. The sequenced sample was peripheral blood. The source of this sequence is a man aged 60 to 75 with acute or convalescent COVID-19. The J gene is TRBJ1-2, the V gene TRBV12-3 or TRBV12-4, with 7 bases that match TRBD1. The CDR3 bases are TGTGCCAGCAGTTTAGAGGGGGCGCTTGGCTACACCTTC. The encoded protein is CASSLEGALGYTF.